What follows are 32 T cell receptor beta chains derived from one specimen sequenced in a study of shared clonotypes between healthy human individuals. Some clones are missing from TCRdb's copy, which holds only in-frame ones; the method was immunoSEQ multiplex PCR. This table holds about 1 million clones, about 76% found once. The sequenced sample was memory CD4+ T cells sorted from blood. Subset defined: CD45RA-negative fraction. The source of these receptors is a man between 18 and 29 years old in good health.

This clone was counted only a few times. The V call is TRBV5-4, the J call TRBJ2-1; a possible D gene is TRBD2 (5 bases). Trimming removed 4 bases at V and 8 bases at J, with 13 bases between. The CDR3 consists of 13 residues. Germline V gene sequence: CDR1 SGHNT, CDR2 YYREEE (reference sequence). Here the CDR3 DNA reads TGTGCCAGCAGCGAAAGGGAGACGGATGAGCAGTTCTTC. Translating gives CASSERETDEQFF.

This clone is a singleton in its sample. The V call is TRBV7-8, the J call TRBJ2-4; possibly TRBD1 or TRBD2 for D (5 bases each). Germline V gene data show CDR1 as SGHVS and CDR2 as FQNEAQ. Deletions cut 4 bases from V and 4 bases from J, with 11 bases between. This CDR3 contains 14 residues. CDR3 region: CASSSGRVKNIQYF. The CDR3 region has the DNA TGTGCCAGCAGCTCGGGACGGGTGAAAAACATTCAGTACTTC.

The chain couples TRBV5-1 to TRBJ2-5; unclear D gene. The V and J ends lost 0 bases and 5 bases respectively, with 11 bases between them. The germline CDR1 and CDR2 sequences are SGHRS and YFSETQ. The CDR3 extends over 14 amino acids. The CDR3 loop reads CASSLAGQVETQYF. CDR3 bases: TGCGCCAGCAGCTTGGCCGGGCAGGTGGAGACCCAGTACTTC.

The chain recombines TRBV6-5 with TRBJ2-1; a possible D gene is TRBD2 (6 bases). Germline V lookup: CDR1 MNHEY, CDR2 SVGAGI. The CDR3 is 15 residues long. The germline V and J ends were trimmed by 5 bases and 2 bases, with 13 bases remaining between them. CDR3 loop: CASSPDYLAYNEQFF. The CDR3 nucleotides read TGTGCCAGCAGTCCGGACTATCTAGCCTACAATGAGCAGTTCTTC.

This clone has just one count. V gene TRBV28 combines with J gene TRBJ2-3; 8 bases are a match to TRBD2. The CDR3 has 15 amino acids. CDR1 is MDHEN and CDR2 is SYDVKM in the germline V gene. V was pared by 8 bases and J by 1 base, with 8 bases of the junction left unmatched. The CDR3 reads CASASGGGGTDTQYF. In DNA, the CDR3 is TGTGCCAGCGCCTCCGGGGGGGGTGGCACAGATACGCAGTATTTT.

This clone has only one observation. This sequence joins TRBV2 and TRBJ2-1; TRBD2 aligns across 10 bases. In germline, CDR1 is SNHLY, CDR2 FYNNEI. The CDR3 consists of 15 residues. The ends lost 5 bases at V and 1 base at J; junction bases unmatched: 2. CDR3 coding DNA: TGTGCCAGCAGTTCACTAGCGGGGTCCTACAATGAGCAGTTCTTC. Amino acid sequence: CASSSLAGSYNEQFF.

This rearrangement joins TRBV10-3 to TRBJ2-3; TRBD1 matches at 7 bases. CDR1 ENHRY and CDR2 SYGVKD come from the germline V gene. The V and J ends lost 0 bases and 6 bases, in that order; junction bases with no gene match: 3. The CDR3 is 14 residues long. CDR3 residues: CAISESQGKDTQYF. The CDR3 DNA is TGTGCCATCAGTGAGTCACAGGGGAAGGATACGCAGTATTTT.

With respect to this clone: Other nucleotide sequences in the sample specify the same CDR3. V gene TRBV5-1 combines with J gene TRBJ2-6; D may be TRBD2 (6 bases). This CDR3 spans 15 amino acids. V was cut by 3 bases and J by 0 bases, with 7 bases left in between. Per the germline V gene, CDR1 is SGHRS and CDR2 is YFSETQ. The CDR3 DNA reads TGCGCCAGCAGCTCCGGGGGCTCTGGGGCCAACGTCCTGACTTTC. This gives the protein CASSSGGSGANVLTF.

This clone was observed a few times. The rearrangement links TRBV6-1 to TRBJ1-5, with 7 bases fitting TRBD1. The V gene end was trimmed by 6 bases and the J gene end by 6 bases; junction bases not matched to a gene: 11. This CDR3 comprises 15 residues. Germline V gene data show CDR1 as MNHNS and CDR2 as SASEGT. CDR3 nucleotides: TGTGCCAGCAGGGAACAGGGGAGCGGCCCTCAGCCCCAGCATTTT. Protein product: CASREQGSGPQPQHF.

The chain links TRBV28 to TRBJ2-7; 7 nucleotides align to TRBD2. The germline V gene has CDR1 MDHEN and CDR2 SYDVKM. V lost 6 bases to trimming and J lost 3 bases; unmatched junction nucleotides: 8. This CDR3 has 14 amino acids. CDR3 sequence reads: CASRSPGGNYEQYF. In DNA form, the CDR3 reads TGTGCCAGCAGATCACCGGGGGGAAACTACGAGCAGTACTTC.

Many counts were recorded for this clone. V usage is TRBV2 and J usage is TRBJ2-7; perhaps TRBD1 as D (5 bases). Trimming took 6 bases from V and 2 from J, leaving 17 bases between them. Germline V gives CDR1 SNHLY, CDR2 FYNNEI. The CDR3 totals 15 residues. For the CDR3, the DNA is TGTGCCAGCAGACTCGACAGTTCCTTTCCCTACGAGCAGTACTTC. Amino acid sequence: CASRLDSSFPYEQYF.

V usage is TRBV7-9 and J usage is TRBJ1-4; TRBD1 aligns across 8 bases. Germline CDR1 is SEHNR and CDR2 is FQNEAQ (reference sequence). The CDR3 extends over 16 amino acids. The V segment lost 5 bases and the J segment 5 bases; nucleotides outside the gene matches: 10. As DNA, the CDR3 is TGTGCCAGCAGCCTGCCCCGGACAGGGCGGAATGAAAAACTGTTTTTT. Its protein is CASSLPRTGRNEKLFF.

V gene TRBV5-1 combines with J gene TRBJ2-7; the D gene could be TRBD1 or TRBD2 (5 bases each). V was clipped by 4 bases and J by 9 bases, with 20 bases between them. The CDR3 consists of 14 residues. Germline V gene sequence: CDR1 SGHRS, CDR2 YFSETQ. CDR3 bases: TGCGCCAGCAGCCCCCAAGGAGACGGGGACGCGCAGTACTTC. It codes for CASSPQGDGDAQYF.

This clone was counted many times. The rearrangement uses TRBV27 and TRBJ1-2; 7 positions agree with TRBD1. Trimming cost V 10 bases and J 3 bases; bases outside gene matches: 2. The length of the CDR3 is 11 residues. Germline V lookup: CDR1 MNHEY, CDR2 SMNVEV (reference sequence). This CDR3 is CATGTDYGYTF. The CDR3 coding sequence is TGTGCCACAGGGACAGACTATGGCTACACCTTC.

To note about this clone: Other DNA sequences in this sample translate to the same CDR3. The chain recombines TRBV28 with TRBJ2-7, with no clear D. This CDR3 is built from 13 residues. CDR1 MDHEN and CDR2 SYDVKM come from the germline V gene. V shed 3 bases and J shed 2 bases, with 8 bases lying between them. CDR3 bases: TGTGCCAGCAGTTTGGTAACGGCCTACGAGCAGTACTTC. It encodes CASSLVTAYEQYF.

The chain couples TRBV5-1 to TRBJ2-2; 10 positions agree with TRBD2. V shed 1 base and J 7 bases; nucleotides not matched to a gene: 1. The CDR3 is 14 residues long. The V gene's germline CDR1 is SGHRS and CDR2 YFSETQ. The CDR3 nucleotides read TGCGCCAGCAGCTTGACTAGCGGGGACGGGGAGCTGTTTTTT. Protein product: CASSLTSGDGELFF.

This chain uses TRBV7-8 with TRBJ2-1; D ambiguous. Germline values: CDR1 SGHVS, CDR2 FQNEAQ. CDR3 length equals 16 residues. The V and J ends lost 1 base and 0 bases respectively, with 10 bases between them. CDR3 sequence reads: CASSLELQSSYNEQFF. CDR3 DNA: TGTGCCAGCAGCTTAGAACTTCAGAGCTCCTACAATGAGCAGTTCTTC.

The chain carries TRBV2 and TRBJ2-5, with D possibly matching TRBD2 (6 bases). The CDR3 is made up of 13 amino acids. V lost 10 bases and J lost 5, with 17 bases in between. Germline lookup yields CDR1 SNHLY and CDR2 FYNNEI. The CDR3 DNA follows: TGTGCCACAGAACCGGGACTGGGGGAGACCCAGTACTTC. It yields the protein CATEPGLGETQYF. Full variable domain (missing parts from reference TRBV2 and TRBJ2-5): EPEVTQTPSHQVTQMGQEVILRCVPISNHLYFYWYRQILGQKVEFLVSFYNNEISEKSEIFDDQFSVERPDGSNFTLKIRSTKLEDSAMYFCATEPGLGETQYFGPGTRLLVL.

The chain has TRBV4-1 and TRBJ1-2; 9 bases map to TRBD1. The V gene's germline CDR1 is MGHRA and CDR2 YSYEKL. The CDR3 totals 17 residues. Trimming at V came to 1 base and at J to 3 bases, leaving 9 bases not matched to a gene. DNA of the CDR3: TGCGCCAGCAGCCAAGGGGAGGGACAGGGCGGATACTATGGCTACACCTTC. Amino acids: CASSQGEGQGGYYGYTF.

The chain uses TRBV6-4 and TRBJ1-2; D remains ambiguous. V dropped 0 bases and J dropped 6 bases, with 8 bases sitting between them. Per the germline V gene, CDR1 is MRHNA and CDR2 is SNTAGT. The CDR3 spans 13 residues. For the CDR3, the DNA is TGTGCCAGCAGTGACTCGGCGATACATGGCTACACCTTC. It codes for CASSDSAIHGYTF.

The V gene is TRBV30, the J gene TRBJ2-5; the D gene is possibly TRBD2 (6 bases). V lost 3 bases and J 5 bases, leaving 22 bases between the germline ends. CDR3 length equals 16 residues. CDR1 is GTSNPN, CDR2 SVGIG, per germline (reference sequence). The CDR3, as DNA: TGTGCCTGGAGGGGAGGACTCGGGGCCTACGGGGAGACCCAGTACTTC. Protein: CAWRGGLGAYGETQYF.

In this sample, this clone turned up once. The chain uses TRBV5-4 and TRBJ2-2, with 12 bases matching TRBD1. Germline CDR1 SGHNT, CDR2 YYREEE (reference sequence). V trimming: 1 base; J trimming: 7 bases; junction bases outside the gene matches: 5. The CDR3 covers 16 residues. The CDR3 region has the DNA TGTGCCAGCAGCTTGCCGGGACAGGGGGCGGTCGGGGAGCTGTTTTTT. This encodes CASSLPGQGAVGELFF.

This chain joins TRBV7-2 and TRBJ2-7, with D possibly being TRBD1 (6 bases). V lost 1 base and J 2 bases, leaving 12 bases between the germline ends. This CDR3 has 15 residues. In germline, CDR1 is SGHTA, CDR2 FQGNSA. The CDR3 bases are TGTGCCAGCAGCTTAGTCTCAGAGGGGGCCTACGAGCAGTACTTC. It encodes CASSLVSEGAYEQYF. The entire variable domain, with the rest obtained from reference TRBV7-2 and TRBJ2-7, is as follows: GAGVSQSPSNKVTEKGKDVELRCDPISGHTALYWYRQSLGQGLEFLIYFQGNSAPDKSGLPSDRFSAERTGGSVSTLTIQRTQQEDSAVYLCASSLVSEGAYEQYFGPGTRLTVT.

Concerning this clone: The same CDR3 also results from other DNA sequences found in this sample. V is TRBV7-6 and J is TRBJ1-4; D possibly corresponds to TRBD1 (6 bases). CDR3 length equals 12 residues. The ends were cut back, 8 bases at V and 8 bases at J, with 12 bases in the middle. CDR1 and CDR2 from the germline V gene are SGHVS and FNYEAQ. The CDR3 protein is CASSLQGEKLFF. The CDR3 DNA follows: TGTGCCAGCTCCCTTCAGGGGGAAAAACTGTTTTTT. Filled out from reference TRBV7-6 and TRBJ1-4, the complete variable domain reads GAGVSQSPRYKVTKRGQDVALRCDPISGHVSLYWYRQALGQGPEFLTYFNYEAQQDKSGLPNDRFSAERPEGSISTLTIQRTEQRDSAMYRCASSLQGEKLFFGSGTQLSVL.

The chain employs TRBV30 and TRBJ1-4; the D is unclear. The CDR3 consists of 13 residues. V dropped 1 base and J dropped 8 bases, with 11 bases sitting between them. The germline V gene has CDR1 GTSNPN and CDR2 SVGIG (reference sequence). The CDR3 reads CAWSGEVKEKLFF. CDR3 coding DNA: TGTGCCTGGAGTGGGGAGGTTAAAGAAAAACTGTTTTTT.

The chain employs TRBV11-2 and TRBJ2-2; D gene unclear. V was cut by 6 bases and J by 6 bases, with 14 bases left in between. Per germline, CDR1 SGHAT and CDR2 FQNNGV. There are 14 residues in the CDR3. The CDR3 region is CASRYSTDAGELFF. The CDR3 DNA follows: TGTGCCAGCAGGTATTCAACGGACGCCGGGGAGCTGTTTTTT.

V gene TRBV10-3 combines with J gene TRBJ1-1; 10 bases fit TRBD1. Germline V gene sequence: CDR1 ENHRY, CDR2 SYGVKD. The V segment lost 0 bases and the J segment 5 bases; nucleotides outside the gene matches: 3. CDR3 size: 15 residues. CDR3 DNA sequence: TGTGCCATCAGTGAGTCGGGGACAGGGGCGACTGAAGCTTTCTTT. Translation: CAISESGTGATEAFF.

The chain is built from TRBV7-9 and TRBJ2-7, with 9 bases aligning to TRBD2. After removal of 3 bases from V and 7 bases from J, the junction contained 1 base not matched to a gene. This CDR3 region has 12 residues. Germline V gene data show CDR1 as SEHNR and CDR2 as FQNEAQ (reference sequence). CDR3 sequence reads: CASSLLAGEQYF. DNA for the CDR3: TGTGCCAGCAGCTTGCTAGCGGGGGAGCAGTACTTC.

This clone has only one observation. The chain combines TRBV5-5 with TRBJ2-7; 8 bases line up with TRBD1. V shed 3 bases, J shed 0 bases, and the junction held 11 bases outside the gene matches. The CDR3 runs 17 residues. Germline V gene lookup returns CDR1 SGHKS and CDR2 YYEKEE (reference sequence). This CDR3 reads CASSSGTGPKSSYEQYF. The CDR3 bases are TGTGCCAGCAGCTCCGGGACAGGACCAAAAAGCTCCTACGAGCAGTACTTC.

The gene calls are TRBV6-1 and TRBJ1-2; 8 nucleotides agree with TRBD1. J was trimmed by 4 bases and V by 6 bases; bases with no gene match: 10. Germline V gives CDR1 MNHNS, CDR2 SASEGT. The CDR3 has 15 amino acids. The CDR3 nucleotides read TGTGCCAGCAGCCCTAGACAGGGGCTAGGCTATGGCTACACCTTC. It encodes CASSPRQGLGYGYTF.

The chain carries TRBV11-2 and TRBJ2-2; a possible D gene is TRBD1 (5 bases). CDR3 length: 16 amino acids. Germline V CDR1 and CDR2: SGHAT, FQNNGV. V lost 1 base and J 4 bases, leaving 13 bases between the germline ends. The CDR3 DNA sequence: TGTGCCAGCAGCTTAGGTATGGGGCCGAGCACCGGGGAGCTGTTTTTT. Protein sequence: CASSLGMGPSTGELFF.

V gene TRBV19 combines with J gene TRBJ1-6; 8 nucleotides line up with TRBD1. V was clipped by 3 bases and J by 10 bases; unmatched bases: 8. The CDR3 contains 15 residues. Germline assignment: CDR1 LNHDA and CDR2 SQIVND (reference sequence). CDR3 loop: CASSIMGQVQSPLHF. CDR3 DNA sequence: TGTGCCAGTAGTATTATGGGACAGGTACAATCACCCCTCCACTTT.